This T cell receptor (beta chain) was sequenced for a study of blood T cell repertoires in COVID-19. The overall study: T cells, B-cell-depleted T cells, or PBMCs provided the cDNA or gDNA that served as material.

Clones were read by immunoSEQ multiplex PCR, and TCRdb kept only the in-frame ones, dropping some. The table has about 140,000 clones, 65% to 85% seen once; the top ten hold under 5%. The CDR3 has 15 residues. The V and J ends lost 6 bases and 8 bases, in that order; junction bases with no gene match: 8. CDR1 and CDR2 from the germline V gene are WNHNN and SYGVQD (reference sequence). Sequencing was performed on peripheral blood. This rearrangement joins TRBV10-1 to TRBJ2-3; 13 bases are shared with TRBD2. The receptor's source is an older woman with acute or convalescent COVID-19. The CDR3 is CASSDPTSGRITQYF. In nucleotides, the CDR3 is TGCGCCAGCAGCGACCCGACTAGCGGGAGGATTACGCAGTATTTT.